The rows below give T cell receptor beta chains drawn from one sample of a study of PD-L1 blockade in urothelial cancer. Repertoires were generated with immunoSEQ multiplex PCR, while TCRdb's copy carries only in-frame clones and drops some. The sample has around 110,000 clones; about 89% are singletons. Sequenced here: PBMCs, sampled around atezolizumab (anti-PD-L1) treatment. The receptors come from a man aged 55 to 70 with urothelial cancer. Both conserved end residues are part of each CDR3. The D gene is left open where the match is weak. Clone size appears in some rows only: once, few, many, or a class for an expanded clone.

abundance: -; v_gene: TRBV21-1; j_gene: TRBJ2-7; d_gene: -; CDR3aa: CARCRQAYEQYF; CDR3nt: TGTGCCAGATGTAGGCAGGCCTACGAGCAGTACTTC
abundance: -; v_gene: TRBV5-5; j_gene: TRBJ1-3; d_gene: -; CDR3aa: CASSQPGHISGNTIYF; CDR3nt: TGTGCCAGCAGCCAACCGGGACATATCTCTGGAAACACCATATATTTT
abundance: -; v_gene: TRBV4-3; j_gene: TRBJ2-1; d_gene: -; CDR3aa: CASSQFSQGNEQFF; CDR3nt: TGCGCCAGCAGCCAATTTTCCCAGGGAAATGAGCAGTTCTTC
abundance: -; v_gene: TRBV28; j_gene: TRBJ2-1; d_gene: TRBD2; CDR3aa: CASSSLLAALYNEQFF; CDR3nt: TGTGCCAGCAGTTCCCTACTAGCGGCGCTCTACAATGAGCAGTTCTTC
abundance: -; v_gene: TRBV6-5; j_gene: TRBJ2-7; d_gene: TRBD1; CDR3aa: CASSKGQSSYEQYF; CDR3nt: TGTGCCAGCAGTAAGGGACAGAGCTCCTACGAGCAGTACTTC
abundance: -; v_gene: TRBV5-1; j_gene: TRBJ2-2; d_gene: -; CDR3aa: CASRQPSNDGELFF; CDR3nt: TGCGCCAGCCGCCAGCCTAGTAACGACGGGGAGCTGTTTTTT
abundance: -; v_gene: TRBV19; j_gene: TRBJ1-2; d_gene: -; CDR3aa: CASSLRGPPEGYTF; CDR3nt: TGTGCCAGTAGCCTTAGAGGGCCTCCCGAGGGCTACACCTTC
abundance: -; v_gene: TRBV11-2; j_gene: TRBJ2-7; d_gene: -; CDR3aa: CASSLLQGAGGEQYF; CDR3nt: TGTGCCAGCAGCTTGCTACAGGGGGCGGGAGGCGAGCAGTACTTC
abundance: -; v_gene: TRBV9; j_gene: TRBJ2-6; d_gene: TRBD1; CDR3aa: CASSVARQGALGLSGANVLTF; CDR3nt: TGTGCCAGCAGCGTAGCTCGGCAGGGGGCTTTGGGTCTTTCTGGGGCCAACGTCCTGACTTTC
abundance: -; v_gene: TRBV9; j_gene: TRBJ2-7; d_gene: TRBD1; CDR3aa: CASSVGQGAHEQYF; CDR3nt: TGTGCCAGCAGCGTAGGACAGGGGGCCCACGAGCAGTACTTC
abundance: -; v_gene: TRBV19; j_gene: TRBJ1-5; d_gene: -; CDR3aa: CATSPWGRNQPQHF; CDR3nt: TGTGCCACCTCCCCGTGGGGGCGCAATCAGCCCCAGCATTTT
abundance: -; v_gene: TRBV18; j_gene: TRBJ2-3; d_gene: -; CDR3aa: CASSPLRGSRTDTQYF; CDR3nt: TGTGCCAGCTCACCTCTCCGGGGGTCGCGCACAGATACGCAGTATTTT
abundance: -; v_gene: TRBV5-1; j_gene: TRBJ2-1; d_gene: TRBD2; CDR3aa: CASSLAGTSGTNEQFF; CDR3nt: TGCGCCAGCAGCTTGGCCGGGACTAGCGGGACAAATGAGCAGTTCTTC
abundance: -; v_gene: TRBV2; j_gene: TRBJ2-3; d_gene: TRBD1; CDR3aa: CASRDRGGTDTQYF; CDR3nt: TGTGCCAGCAGGGACAGGGGGGGCACAGATACGCAGTATTTT
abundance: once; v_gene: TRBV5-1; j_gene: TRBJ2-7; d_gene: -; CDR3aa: CASSSGINYEQYF; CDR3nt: TGCGCCAGCAGCTCGGGAATTAACTACGAGCAGTACTTC
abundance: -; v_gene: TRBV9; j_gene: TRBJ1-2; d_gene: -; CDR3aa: CASTQVPQAAGYTF; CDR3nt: TGTGCCAGCACTCAAGTCCCACAAGCGGCTGGCTACACCTTC
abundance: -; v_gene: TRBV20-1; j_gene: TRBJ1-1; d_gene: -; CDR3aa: CSATYTEAFF; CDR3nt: TGCAGTGCTACCTACACTGAAGCTTTCTTT
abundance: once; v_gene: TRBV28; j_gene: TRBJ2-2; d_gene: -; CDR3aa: CASRRGGNTGELFF; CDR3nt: TGTGCCAGCAGGCGGGGCGGGAACACCGGGGAGCTGTTTTTT
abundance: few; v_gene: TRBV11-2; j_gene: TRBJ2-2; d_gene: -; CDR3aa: CASSLDRAGPGELFF; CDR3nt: TGTGCCAGCAGCTTAGATCGGGCAGGGCCCGGGGAGCTGTTTTTT
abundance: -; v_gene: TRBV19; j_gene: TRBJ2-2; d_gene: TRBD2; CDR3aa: CASRPRLAGQNTGELFF; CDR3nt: TGTGCCAGTAGGCCGAGACTAGCGGGACAGAACACCGGGGAGCTGTTTTTT
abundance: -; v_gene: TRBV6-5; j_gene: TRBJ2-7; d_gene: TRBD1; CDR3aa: CASSYGPGQNYEQYF; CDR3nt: TGTGCCAGCAGTTATGGCCCGGGACAGAACTACGAGCAGTACTTC
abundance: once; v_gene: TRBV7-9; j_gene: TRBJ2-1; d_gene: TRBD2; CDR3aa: CASSLPRTTSQNRDEQFF; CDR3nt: TGTGCCAGCAGCTTACCGAGGACGACTAGCCAAAACCGGGATGAGCAGTTCTTC
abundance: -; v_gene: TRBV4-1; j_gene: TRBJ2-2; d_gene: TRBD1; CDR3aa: CASSPRQGATGELFF; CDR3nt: TGCGCCAGCAGCCCGCGACAGGGGGCGACCGGGGAGCTGTTTTTT
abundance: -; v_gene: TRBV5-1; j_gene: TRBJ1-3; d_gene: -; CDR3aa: CASSRDNQAGNTIYF; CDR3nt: TGCGCCAGCAGCCGTGACAATCAGGCTGGAAACACCATATATTTT
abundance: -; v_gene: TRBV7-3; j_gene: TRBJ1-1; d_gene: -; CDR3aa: CASSLNTDWRAEAFF; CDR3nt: TGTGCCAGCAGCTTAAACACCGACTGGCGGGCTGAAGCTTTCTTT
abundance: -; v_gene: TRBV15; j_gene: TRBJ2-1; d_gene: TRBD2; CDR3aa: CATSNLAGIYNEQFF; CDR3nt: TGTGCCACCAGCAATCTAGCGGGAATATACAATGAGCAGTTCTTC
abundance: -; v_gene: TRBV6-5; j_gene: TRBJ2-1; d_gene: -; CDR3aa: CASSYGPGGEQFF; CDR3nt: TGTGCCAGCAGTTACGGCCCCGGGGGTGAGCAGTTCTTC
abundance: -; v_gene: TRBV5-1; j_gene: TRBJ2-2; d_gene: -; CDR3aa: CASSLELGGTGELFF; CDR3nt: TGCGCCAGCAGCTTGGAACTAGGTGGCACCGGGGAGCTGTTTTTT
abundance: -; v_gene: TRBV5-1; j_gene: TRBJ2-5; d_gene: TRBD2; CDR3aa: CASSSPLSGLAGRGETQYF; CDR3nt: TGCGCCAGCAGCTCACCCCTATCTGGACTAGCGGGTAGGGGAGAGACCCAGTACTTC
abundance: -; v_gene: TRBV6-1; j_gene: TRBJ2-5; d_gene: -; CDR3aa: CASSDVQETQYF; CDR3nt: TGTGCCAGCAGTGATGTACAAGAGACCCAGTACTTC
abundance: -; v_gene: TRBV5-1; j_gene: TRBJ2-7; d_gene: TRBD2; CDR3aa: CASSVGSGDYEQYF; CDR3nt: TGCGCCAGCAGCGTGGGGAGCGGGGACTACGAGCAGTACTTC
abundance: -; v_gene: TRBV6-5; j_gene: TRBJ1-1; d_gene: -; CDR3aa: CAAHRNTEAFF; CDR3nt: TGTGCCGCACACAGGAACACTGAAGCTTTCTTT
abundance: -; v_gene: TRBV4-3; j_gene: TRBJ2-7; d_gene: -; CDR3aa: CASSQQVSYEQYF; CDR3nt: TGCGCCAGCAGCCAGCAGGTCTCCTACGAGCAGTACTTC
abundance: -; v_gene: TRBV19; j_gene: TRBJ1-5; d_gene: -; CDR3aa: CASSTDWEGSQHF; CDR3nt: TGTGCCAGTAGTACGGACTGGGAAGGGTCCCAGCATTTT
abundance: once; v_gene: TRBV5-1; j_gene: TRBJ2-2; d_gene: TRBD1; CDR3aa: CASSGTGGYTGELFF; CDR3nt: TGCGCCAGCAGCGGGACAGGGGGATACACCGGGGAGCTGTTTTTT
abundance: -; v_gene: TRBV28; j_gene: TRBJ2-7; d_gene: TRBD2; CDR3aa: CASRRFSWGLAGGSSYEQYF; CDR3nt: TGTGCCAGCAGGCGATTCTCCTGGGGACTAGCGGGAGGGAGCTCCTACGAGCAGTACTTC
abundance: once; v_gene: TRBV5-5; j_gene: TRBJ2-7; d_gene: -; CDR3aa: CASSLTLSYEQYF; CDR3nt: TGTGCCAGCAGCTTGACTCTCTCCTACGAGCAGTACTTC